The 22 T cell receptor beta chains below come from one sample, sequenced in a study of shared clonotypes between healthy human individuals. The data were produced by immunoSEQ multiplex PCR, yet TCRdb's version contains in-frame clones alone and is incomplete. The sample contains over 2 million clones, roughly 92% of which appear only once. Sequencing was done on a sample of naive CD4+ T cells from PBMCs. Subset in this sample: CD45RA+ positively selected. All receptors derive from a young man in good health. Some clones in this sample may be carry-over from other donors' samples.

The chain has TRBV6-1 and TRBJ2-2; D may be TRBD1 (5 bases). This CDR3 contains 14 residues. Trimming pared 1 base from V and 4 bases from J, leaving 7 bases between. CDR1 is MNHNS and CDR2 is SASEGT in the germline V gene. CDR3 DNA: TGTGCCAGCAGTGAAGACAGGATCACCGGGGAGCTGTTTTTT. It specifies CASSEDRITGELFF.

The chain combines TRBV5-5 with TRBJ1-5; D ambiguous. The CDR3 is 12 residues long. Germline V gene lookup returns CDR1 SGHKS and CDR2 YYEKEE (reference sequence). V lost 1 base, J lost 3 bases, and 2 bases lay in between. This chain's CDR3 is CASSLINQPQHF. CDR3 bases: TGTGCCAGCAGCTTGATCAATCAGCCCCAGCATTTT.

The chain's CDR3 is CASSLGTGRVRNQPQHF. CDR3 coding DNA: TGTGCCAGCAGCCTTGGGACAGGGAGGGTACGCAATCAGCCCCAGCATTTT. The chain uses TRBV5-8 and TRBJ1-5; 9 nucleotides line up with TRBD1. CDR3 length: 17 residues. Trimming at V came to 4 bases and at J to 2 bases, leaving 10 bases not matched to a gene. Germline V CDR1 and CDR2: SGHTS, YDEGEE.

This chain joins TRBV10-3 and TRBJ2-3, with TRBD2 as a possible D gene (5 bases). This CDR3 comprises 17 residues. Trimming shortened V by 0 bases and J by 1 base, and 14 bases separated the two germline ends. Germline V gene sequence: CDR1 ENHRY, CDR2 SYGVKD. CDR3 in amino acids: CAISESRLLMGTDTQYF. For the CDR3, the DNA is TGTGCCATCAGTGAGTCTCGACTACTAATGGGCACAGATACGCAGTATTTT.

The rearrangement joins TRBV11-2 to TRBJ1-3; D gene unclear. CDR1 and CDR2 from the germline V gene are SGHAT and FQNNGV. This CDR3 has 16 amino acids. Trimming pared 5 bases from V and 0 bases from J, leaving 14 bases between. CDR3 residues: CASSLQNPSSGNTIYF. In nucleotides, the CDR3 is TGTGCCAGCAGCCTACAGAATCCGAGCTCTGGAAACACCATATATTTT. Filled out from reference TRBV11-2 and TRBJ1-3, the complete variable domain reads EAGVAQSPRYKIIEKRQSVAFWCNPISGHATLYWYQQILGQGPKLLIQFQNNGVVDDSQLPKDRFSAERLKGVDSTLKIQPAKLEDSAVYLCASSLQNPSSGNTIYFGEGSWLTVV.

The chain's CDR3 is CASRSPRTGKYEQYF. DNA for the CDR3: TGTGCCAGCAGGTCGCCCCGGACAGGGAAATACGAGCAGTACTTC. V gene TRBV11-2 combines with J gene TRBJ2-7; 8 bases line up with TRBD1. The length of the CDR3 is 15 residues. CDR1 and CDR2 from the germline V gene are SGHAT and FQNNGV. V was clipped by 6 bases and J by 4 bases; unmatched bases: 11.

V usage is TRBV28 and J usage is TRBJ1-3, with D perhaps TRBD1 (5 bases). The CDR3 extends over 15 amino acids. V gave up 10 bases and J gave up 0 bases, with 16 bases separating them. CDR1 MDHEN and CDR2 SYDVKM come from the germline V gene. Here the CDR3 reads CATLDGTNSGNTIYF. Written as DNA, the CDR3 is TGTGCCACCCTCGACGGGACGAACTCTGGAAACACCATATATTTT.

This chain connects TRBV6-6 to TRBJ1-5; TRBD1 matches at 10 bases. V gave up 6 bases and J gave up 4 bases; unmatched junction bases: 3. Germline V gene sequence: CDR1 MNHNY, CDR2 SVGAGI (reference sequence). The CDR3 totals 14 residues. CDR3 region: CASSPDRGNQPQHF. Here the CDR3 DNA reads TGTGCCAGCAGCCCGGACAGGGGGAATCAGCCCCAGCATTTT.

The sample holds one count of this clone. The same CDR3 can be traced to other DNA sequences in this sample. This chain connects TRBV5-1 to TRBJ2-2; no clear D gene. The CDR3 has 13 amino acids. Trimming pared 0 bases from V and 5 bases from J, leaving 5 bases between. CDR1 and CDR2 from the germline V gene are SGHRS and YFSETQ. The CDR3 sequence: CASSLDGTGELFF. The DNA of the CDR3 is TGCGCCAGCAGCTTGGACGGGACCGGGGAGCTGTTTTTT.

The genes are TRBV29-1 and TRBJ2-1; TRBD2 aligns across 9 bases. The CDR3 is 14 residues long. The trim removed 7 bases at V and 2 bases at J, leaving 6 bases unmatched. CDR1 is SQVTM, CDR2 ANQGSEA, per germline. The CDR3 protein is CSARLAATYNEQFF. The CDR3 DNA is TGCAGCGCCCGACTAGCGGCAACCTACAATGAGCAGTTCTTC.

The chain links TRBV2 to TRBJ2-5; a weak D match, TRBD1 (6 bases). This CDR3 is built from 15 residues. Deletions cut 5 bases from V and 1 base from J, with 14 bases between. Germline-derived CDR1 and CDR2 are SNHLY and FYNNEI. CDR3 residues: CASSLNTGSQETQYF. CDR3 nucleotides: TGTGCCAGCAGTCTTAACACAGGGTCCCAAGAGACCCAGTACTTC.

This clone was recorded once. The chain uses TRBV5-1 and TRBJ2-7, with D hard to call. CDR1 is SGHRS, CDR2 YFSETQ, per germline. V was clipped by 4 bases and J by 0 bases, with 11 bases between them. CDR3 length: 14 residues. The CDR3 loop reads CASSRYSNSYEQYF. In DNA, the CDR3 is TGCGCCAGCAGCCGATACAGCAACTCCTACGAGCAGTACTTC.

This clone occurred once. V is TRBV11-3 and J is TRBJ2-7; no definite D call. This CDR3 region has 15 residues. Germline CDR1 is SGHNT and CDR2 is YENEEA. Trimming removed 1 base from V and 3 bases from J, with 13 bases in between. In nucleotides, the CDR3 is TGTGCCAGCAGCTTAGGCGGTAGCCAGAACTACGAGCAGTACTTC. Amino acids: CASSLGGSQNYEQYF.

The chain combines TRBV18 with TRBJ1-1; 7 bases are shared with TRBD1. Germline CDR1 and CDR2: KGHSH and LQKENI. V lost 3 bases to trimming and J lost 0 bases; unmatched junction nucleotides: 10. The CDR3 loop spans 17 amino acids. Here the CDR3 reads CASSPTATRGLNTEAFF. The DNA of the CDR3 is TGTGCCAGCTCACCGACCGCGACCAGGGGGTTGAACACTGAAGCTTTCTTT.

As for this clone: An end of the junction differs from the germline gene, which may be a read error. V is TRBV7-2 and J is TRBJ2-2; D uncertain. The germline V gene encodes CDR1 SGHTA and CDR2 FQGNSA. The CDR3 loop spans 15 amino acids. This chain's CDR3 is CVSSPNRVGTGELFF. The CDR3 DNA reads TGTGTCAGCAGCCCCAATAGGGTCGGGACCGGGGAGCTGTTTTTT.

This clone was recorded a few times. The chain links TRBV5-1 to TRBJ2-1; D is undetermined. V was cut by 0 bases and J by 8 bases, with 6 bases left in between. Germline lookup yields CDR1 SGHRS and CDR2 YFSETQ. The CDR3 is made up of 12 amino acids. The CDR3 sequence is CASSLVTDEQFF. The CDR3 DNA reads TGCGCCAGCAGCTTGGTGACCGATGAGCAGTTCTTC.

This chain uses TRBV11-2 with TRBJ1-3; D gene uncertain. The CDR3 sequence is 13 residues long. The V and J ends lost 4 bases and 4 bases respectively, with 8 bases between them. The germline V gene has CDR1 SGHAT and CDR2 FQNNGV. The CDR3 nucleotides are TGTGCCAGCAGCTCGTCTTTAGGAAACACCATATATTTT. It specifies CASSSSLGNTIYF. Combining the CDR3 with reference TRBV11-2 and TRBJ1-3 gives the whole variable domain EAGVAQSPRYKIIEKRQSVAFWCNPISGHATLYWYQQILGQGPKLLIQFQNNGVVDDSQLPKDRFSAERLKGVDSTLKIQPAKLEDSAVYLCASSSSLGNTIYFGEGSWLTVV.

This chain links TRBV28 with TRBJ1-3; TRBD1 aligns across 10 bases. Germline CDR1 is MDHEN and CDR2 is SYDVKM. Germline trimming cut 4 bases from V and 4 bases from J; bases unmatched to any gene: 10. The CDR3 is made up of 17 amino acids. The CDR3 here is CASSYTAGQGFGNTIYF. The CDR3 nucleotides are TGTGCCAGCAGTTACACCGCGGGACAGGGGTTCGGAAACACCATATATTTT.

The CDR3 here is CASRTSTWTRDEQFF. The CDR3 DNA follows: TGTGCCAGCAGGACCAGTACTTGGACTAGGGATGAGCAGTTCTTC. This sequence joins TRBV6-1 and TRBJ2-1, with 7 bases aligning to TRBD2. Germline V gene sequence: CDR1 MNHNS, CDR2 SASEGT. The CDR3 length is 15 residues. V trimming: 6 bases; J trimming: 8 bases; junction bases outside the gene matches: 13.

V and J are TRBV5-5 and TRBJ1-1; D remains unclear. Between the trimmed V and J ends, which lost 0 bases and 3 bases, there was a span of 12 bases. Germline CDR1 and CDR2: SGHKS and YYEKEE (reference sequence). This CDR3 spans 15 amino acids. CDR3 DNA: TGTGCCAGCAGCTTGGTTCGCTTCTCCTACACTGAAGCTTTCTTT. Translating gives CASSLVRFSYTEAFF.

The chain is built from TRBV27 and TRBJ2-6; possibly TRBD1 or TRBD2 for D (5 bases each). V was pared by 5 bases and J by 2 bases, with 10 bases between. Per germline, CDR1 MNHEY and CDR2 SMNVEV (reference sequence). The CDR3 runs 15 residues. CDR3 sequence reads: CASSPLGAGANVLTF. Here the CDR3 DNA reads TGTGCCAGCAGTCCCCTGGGGGCTGGGGCCAACGTCCTGACTTTC.

The J gene is TRBJ1-4, the V gene TRBV9; D not certain. Trimming cost V 0 bases and J 5 bases, with 17 bases left between them. CDR1 SGDLS and CDR2 YYNGEE come from the germline V gene. This CDR3 is built from 17 residues. CDR3 sequence: CASSVGVTRAINEKLFF. Written as DNA, the CDR3 is TGTGCCAGCAGCGTAGGGGTCACGCGGGCCATAAATGAAAAACTGTTTTTT.